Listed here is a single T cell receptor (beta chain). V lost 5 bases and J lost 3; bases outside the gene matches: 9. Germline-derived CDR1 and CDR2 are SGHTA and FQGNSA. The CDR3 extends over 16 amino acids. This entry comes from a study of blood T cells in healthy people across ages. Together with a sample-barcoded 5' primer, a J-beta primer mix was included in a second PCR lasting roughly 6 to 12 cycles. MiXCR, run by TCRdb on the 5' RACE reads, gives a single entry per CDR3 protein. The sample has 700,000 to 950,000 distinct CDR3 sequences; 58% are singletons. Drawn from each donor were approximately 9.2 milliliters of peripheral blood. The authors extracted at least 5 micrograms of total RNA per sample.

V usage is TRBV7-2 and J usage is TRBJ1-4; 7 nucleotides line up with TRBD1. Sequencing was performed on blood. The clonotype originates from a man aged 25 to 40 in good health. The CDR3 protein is CASSVSEGASNEKLFF. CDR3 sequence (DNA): TGTGCCAGCAGCGTCTCGGAGGGGGCATCTAATGAAAAACTGTTTTTT.